This record concerns one TCR beta chain sequence. This specimen belongs to a study of PD-1 blockade in classical Hodgkin lymphoma. The time point: newly diagnosed, previously untreated cHL patient sample. Out of thawed PBMCs, magnetic negative selection purified CD4+ T cells. CDR1 and CDR2 (germline): SGHRS, YFSETQ. V gave up 4 bases and J gave up 8 bases, with 16 bases separating them. The CDR3 consists of 14 residues. Assay used: immunoSEQ multiplex PCR; TCRdb lists only in-frame clones, some missing. The table has roughly 27,000 clones, around 92% seen once. The chain uses TRBV5-1 and TRBJ2-1; TRBD1 is a possible D gene (6 bases). This TCR was recovered from a human donor with classical Hodgkin lymphoma. Source material: CD4+ T cells from blood. The CDR3 nucleotides are TGCGCCAGCAGCCCGGCTTTACAGGGAGATGAGCAGTTCTTC. The encoded protein is CASSPALQGDEQFF.